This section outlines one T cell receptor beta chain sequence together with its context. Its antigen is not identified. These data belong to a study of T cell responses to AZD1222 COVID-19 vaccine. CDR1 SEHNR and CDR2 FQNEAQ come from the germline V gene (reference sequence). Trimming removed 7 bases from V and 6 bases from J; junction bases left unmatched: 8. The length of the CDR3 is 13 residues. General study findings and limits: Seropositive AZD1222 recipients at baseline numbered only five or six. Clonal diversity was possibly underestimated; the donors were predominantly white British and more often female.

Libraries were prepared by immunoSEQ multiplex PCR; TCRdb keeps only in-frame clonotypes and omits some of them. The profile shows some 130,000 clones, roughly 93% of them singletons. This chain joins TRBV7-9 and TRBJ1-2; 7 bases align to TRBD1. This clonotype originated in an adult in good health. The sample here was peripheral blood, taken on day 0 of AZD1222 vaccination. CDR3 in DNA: TGTGCCAGCAACCGGGACAGTAGGGATGGCTACACCTTC. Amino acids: CASNRDSRDGYTF. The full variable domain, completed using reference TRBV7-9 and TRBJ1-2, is DTGVSQNPRHKITKRGQNVTFRCDPISEHNRLYWYRQTLGQGPEFLTYFQNEAQLEKSRLLSDRFSAERPKGSFSTLEIQRTEQGDSAMYLCASNRDSRDGYTFGSGTRLTVV.